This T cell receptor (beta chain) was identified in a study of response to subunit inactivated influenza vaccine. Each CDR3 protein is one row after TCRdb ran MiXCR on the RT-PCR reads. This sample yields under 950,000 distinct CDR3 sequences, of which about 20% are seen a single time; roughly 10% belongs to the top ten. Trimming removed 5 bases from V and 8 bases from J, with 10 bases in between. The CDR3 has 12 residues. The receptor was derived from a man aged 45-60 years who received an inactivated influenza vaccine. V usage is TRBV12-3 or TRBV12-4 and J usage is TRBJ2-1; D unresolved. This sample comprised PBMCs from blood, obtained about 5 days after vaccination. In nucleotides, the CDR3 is TGTGCCAGCAGTAGAGACAAGGATGAGCAGTTCTTC. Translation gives CASSRDKDEQFF.